Presented here are 9 T cell receptor beta chains from one specimen sequenced in a study of breast tumors, draining lymph nodes, adjacent tissues listed by TCRdb under 2016. The library was generated by multiplex PCR. These reads were obtained on an Illumina HiSeq 2000. The public reads were run again by TCRdb, first through fastp at Q25 and then through MiXCR, and only productive beta chains were kept. Rows with one shared CDR3 protein collapse into an entry with the most common genes and DNA. The sample includes 50,000 to 85,000 distinct CDR3 sequences, with less than 45% observed a single time. The ten largest clones capture about 8.4% of the sample. The sequencing sample was made of breast tumor tissue. Receptors originate from a female donor with breast cancer. Some clones in this sample may be carry-over from other donors' samples.

This clonotype was recorded many times. Here the CDR3 reads CASSPRLAGVIGELFF. In nucleotides, the CDR3 is TGTGCCAGCAGTCCAAGACTAGCGGGAGTGATCGGGGAGCTGTTTTTT. The rearrangement uses TRBV12-3 or TRBV12-4 and TRBJ2-2, with TRBD2 identical over 12 bases. The CDR3 length is 16 residues. J was trimmed by 7 bases and V by 5 bases; bases with no gene match: 8.

Ten or more counts support this clonotype. The CDR3 protein is CASSSGGGGSNEKLFF. In nucleotides, the CDR3 is TGTGCCAGCAGTTCAGGGGGCGGGGGGTCTAATGAAAAACTGTTTTTT. The J gene is TRBJ1-4, the V gene TRBV12-3 or TRBV12-4, with TRBD1 matching 8 bases. The CDR3 has 16 amino acids. The V gene end was trimmed by 4 bases and the J gene end by 3 bases; junction bases not matched to a gene: 7.

This clonotype has ten or more counts. The chain carries TRBV6-2 or TRBV6-3 and TRBJ2-7; TRBD2 might be the D (6 bases). The length of the CDR3 is 15 residues. Trimming left V 5 bases short and J 1 base short, with 15 bases between. Germline values: CDR1 MNHEY, CDR2 SVGEGT. The CDR3 DNA reads as TGTGCCAGCAGTAATCCGGGAAGCGGGTCCTACGAGCAGTACTTC. Protein sequence: CASSNPGSGSYEQYF.

The V gene is TRBV7-8, the J gene TRBJ2-5; TRBD1 aligns across 9 bases. The CDR3 extends over 14 amino acids. Germline loops: CDR1 SGHVS, CDR2 FQNEAQ. The J segment lost 5 bases and the V segment lost 8 bases, leaving 9 bases of the junction unmatched. DNA of the CDR3: TGTGCCAGCGAATCGGGACAGGGAGGGGAGACCCAGTACTTC. Protein product: CASESGQGGETQYF.

This chain joins TRBV7-3 and TRBJ1-5, with TRBD1 matching 10 bases. V was pared by 1 base and J by 5 bases, with 5 bases of the junction left unmatched. Germline lookup yields CDR1 SGHTA and CDR2 FQGTGA. The CDR3 consists of 16 residues. As DNA, the CDR3 is TGTGCCAGCAGCTTAAGTGGACAGGGGGGGCATCAGCCCCAGCATTTT. Its protein product is CASSLSGQGGHQPQHF.

This clonotype occurred once. The DNA for the CDR3 is TGCGCCAGCAGCCACAGGGGGCGCGGGAATGAAAAACTGTTTTTT. Its translation: CASSHRGRGNEKLFF. The chain carries TRBV5-1 and TRBJ1-4; 9 nucleotides agree with TRBD1. With V trimmed by 4 bases and J by 5 bases, 6 bases remained unmatched. This CDR3 has 15 residues. The germline CDR1 and CDR2 sequences are SGHRS and YFSETQ. The full variable domain, its missing parts supplied by reference TRBV5-1 and TRBJ1-4, is KAGVTQTPRYLIKTRGQQVTLSCSPISGHRSVSWYQQTPGQGLQFLFEYFSETQRNKGNFPGRFSGRQFSNSRSEMNVSTLELGDSALYLCASSHRGRGNEKLFFGSGTQLSVL.

This clonotype counts as medium-sized. This sequence joins TRBV15 and TRBJ1-2; D gene uncertain. In germline, CDR1 is LNHNV, CDR2 YYDKDF (reference sequence). V was pared by 3 bases and J by 0 bases, with 11 bases between. The CDR3 spans 15 residues. The CDR3 DNA reads as TGTGCCACCAGCAGGGGAAAGGATTCTAACTATGGCTACACCTTC. Translated: CATSRGKDSNYGYTF.

The chain links TRBV7-2 to TRBJ1-1; D gene unclear. This CDR3 comprises 13 residues. Germline CDR1 SGHTA, CDR2 FQGNSA. V was clipped by 2 bases and J by 4 bases, with 8 bases between them. This chain's CDR3 is CASSLSWVTEAFF. The CDR3 DNA follows: TGTGCCAGCAGCTTATCGTGGGTCACTGAAGCTTTCTTT. Drawing the rest from reference TRBV7-2 and TRBJ1-1, the complete variable domain is GAGVSQSPSNKVTEKGKDVELRCDPISGHTALYWYRQSLGQGLEFLIYFQGNSAPDKSGLPSDRFSAERTGGSVSTLTIQRTQQEDSAVYLCASSLSWVTEAFFGQGTRLTVV.

This clonotype was found many times. This may come from a read error, since a much larger clone is one base off. The V gene is TRBV6-5, the J gene TRBJ2-7; 9 nucleotides agree with TRBD1. The CDR3 loop spans 15 amino acids. V trimming: 7 bases; J trimming: 0 bases; junction bases outside the gene matches: 7. Per germline, CDR1 MNHEY and CDR2 SVGAGI. Written as DNA, the CDR3 is TGTGCCAGCACAGCACAGGGGGCTCCCTCCTACGAGCAGTACTTC. Protein: CASTAQGAPSYEQYF.